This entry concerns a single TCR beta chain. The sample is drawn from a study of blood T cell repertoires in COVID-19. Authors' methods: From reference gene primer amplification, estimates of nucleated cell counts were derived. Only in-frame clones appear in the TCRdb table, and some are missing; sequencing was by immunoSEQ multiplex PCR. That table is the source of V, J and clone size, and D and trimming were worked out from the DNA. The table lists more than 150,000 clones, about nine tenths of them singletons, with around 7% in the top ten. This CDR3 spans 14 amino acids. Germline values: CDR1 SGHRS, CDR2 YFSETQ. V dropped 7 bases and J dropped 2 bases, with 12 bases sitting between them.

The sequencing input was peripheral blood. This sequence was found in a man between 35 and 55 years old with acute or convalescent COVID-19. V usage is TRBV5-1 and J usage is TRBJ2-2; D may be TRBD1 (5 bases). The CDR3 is CASAGSPNTGELFF. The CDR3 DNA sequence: TGCGCCAGCGCAGGGTCCCCTAACACCGGGGAGCTGTTTTTT.